The 9 T cell receptor beta chains below come from one sample, sequenced in a study of Ad26.COV2.S vaccination and SARS-CoV-2 variants. Treatment here: over 15 received Ad26.COV2.S at low or high dose, single or two shots; roughly five received placebo; per-sample allocation not given. The samples were gathered on day 63 after the first injection of vaccine or placebo. TCRdb's copy holds only in-frame clones and misses some; the assay was immunoSEQ multiplex PCR. This table holds about 500,000 clones, roughly nine tenths found once. The sequenced sample was peripheral blood, obtained in a trial of Ad26.COV2.S vaccine versus placebo. These receptors all come from a person between 18 and 59 years old who received the Ad26.COV2.S COVID-19 vaccine or a placebo.

CDR3 bases: TGTGCCAGCAGCCAAGTTAGAGTCCTTCCCTACGAGCAGTACTTC. Protein: CASSQVRVLPYEQYF. This chain connects TRBV3-1 (or the pseudogene TRBV3-2) to TRBJ2-7; the D is unclear. Between the trimmed V and J ends, which lost 1 base and 2 bases, there was a span of 12 bases. Germline CDR1 reads LGHDT; CDR2 reads YNNKEL (reference sequence). CDR3 size: 15 residues.

The chain uses TRBV4-1 and TRBJ1-6; the match to TRBD1 covers 11 bases. With V trimmed by 5 bases and J by 7 bases, 4 bases remained unmatched. This CDR3 has 15 residues. Germline V CDR1 and CDR2: MGHRA, YSYEKL. The CDR3 loop reads CASSYGQGANSPLHF. The CDR3 coding sequence is TGCGCCAGCAGCTACGGACAGGGGGCAAATTCACCCCTCCACTTT.

The V call is TRBV5-1, the J call TRBJ2-7; D is unclear. The CDR3 has 15 residues. The V gene lost 3 bases and the J gene lost 2 bases, with 15 bases spanning the gap. From germline, CDR1 is SGHRS and CDR2 YFSETQ. For the CDR3, the DNA is TGCGCCAGCAGCTACTACCCTGGGATCACCTACGAGCAGTACTTC. Its translation: CASSYYPGITYEQYF.

This chain joins TRBV6-5 and TRBJ1-6; D is unclear. Germline V gene sequence: CDR1 MNHEY, CDR2 SVGAGI. Trimming removed 5 bases from V and 9 bases from J, with 14 bases in between. The CDR3 loop spans 14 amino acids. The CDR3 loop is CASSPSGLSSPLHF. The CDR3 coding sequence is TGTGCCAGCAGTCCCTCAGGATTAAGTTCACCCCTCCACTTT.

The J gene is TRBJ1-5, the V gene TRBV6-1; maybe TRBD1 (5 bases). Per germline, CDR1 MNHNS and CDR2 SASEGT. V lost 1 base to trimming and J lost 4 bases, with 17 bases between them. CDR3 length equals 17 residues. The CDR3 DNA reads TGTGCCAGCAGTGAAGTTGGATTTAGGGGAGCAAATCAGCCCCAGCATTTT. Amino acid sequence: CASSEVGFRGANQPQHF.

This rearrangement joins TRBV3-1 (or the pseudogene TRBV3-2) to TRBJ2-1, with 7 nucleotides matching TRBD1. The germline V gene has CDR1 LGHDT and CDR2 YNNKEL (reference sequence). V lost 0 bases, J lost 7 bases, and 15 bases stayed unmatched. The CDR3 is 18 residues long. The CDR3 sequence is CASSQEVERRQGLNEQFF. In DNA, the CDR3 is TGTGCCAGCAGCCAAGAGGTCGAAAGGCGACAGGGTTTGAATGAGCAGTTCTTC.

The rearrangement joins TRBV7-9 to TRBJ2-1, with 8 bases identical to TRBD2. The CDR3 has 16 residues. The germline CDR1 and CDR2 sequences are SEHNR and FQNEAQ (reference sequence). V lost 1 base to trimming and J lost 3 bases; unmatched junction nucleotides: 5. The CDR3 region is CASSLVAGGLYNEQFF. CDR3 DNA: TGTGCCAGCAGCTTAGTCGCGGGGGGCCTCTACAATGAGCAGTTCTTC.

This sequence joins TRBV18 and TRBJ1-1, with a weak D call TRBD1 (5 bases). Germline CDR1 KGHSH, CDR2 LQKENI. The CDR3 runs 16 residues. V lost 0 bases and J 6 bases, leaving 17 bases between the germline ends. CDR3 sequence reads: CASSPPGGENNAEAFF. CDR3 sequence (DNA): TGTGCCAGCTCACCACCGGGGGGGGAGAATAACGCTGAAGCTTTCTTT.

As concerns this clone: An end of the junction differs from the germline gene, which may be a read error. The chain is built from TRBV18 and TRBJ2-7; 10 positions agree with TRBD1. Germline CDR1 is KGHSH and CDR2 is LQKENI. The length of the CDR3 is 14 residues. The CDR3 coding sequence is TGTGCCAGCGCACCGGGGACAGGGGTTGAAGAGCAGTACTTC. Amino acids: CASAPGTGVEEQYF. The complete variable domain, with remaining parts taken from reference TRBV18 and TRBJ2-7, reads NAGVMQNPRHLVRRRGQEARLRCSPMKGHSHVYWYRQLPEEGLKFMVYLQKENIIDESGMPKERFSAEFPKEGPSILRIQQVVRGDSAAYFCASAPGTGVEEQYFGPGTRLTVT.